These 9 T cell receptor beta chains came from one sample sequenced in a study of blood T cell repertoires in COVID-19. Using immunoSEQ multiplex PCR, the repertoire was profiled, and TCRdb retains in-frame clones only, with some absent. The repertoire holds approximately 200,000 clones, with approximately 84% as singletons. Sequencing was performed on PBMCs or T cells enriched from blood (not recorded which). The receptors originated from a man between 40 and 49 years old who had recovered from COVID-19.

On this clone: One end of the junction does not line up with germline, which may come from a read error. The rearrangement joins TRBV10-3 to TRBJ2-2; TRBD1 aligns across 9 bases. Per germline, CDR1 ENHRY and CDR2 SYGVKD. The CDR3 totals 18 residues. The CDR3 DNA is TGTGCCATCAGTGTAACCATTTATGGGACAGGGAACCCCGGGGAGCTGTTTTTT. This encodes CAISVTIYGTGNPGELFF.

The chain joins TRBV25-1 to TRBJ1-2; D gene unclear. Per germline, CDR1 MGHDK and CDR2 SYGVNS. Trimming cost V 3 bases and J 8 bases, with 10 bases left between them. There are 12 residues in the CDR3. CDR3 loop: CASSEVVRGYTF. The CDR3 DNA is TGTGCCAGCAGTGAGGTAGTGAGGGGCTACACCTTC.

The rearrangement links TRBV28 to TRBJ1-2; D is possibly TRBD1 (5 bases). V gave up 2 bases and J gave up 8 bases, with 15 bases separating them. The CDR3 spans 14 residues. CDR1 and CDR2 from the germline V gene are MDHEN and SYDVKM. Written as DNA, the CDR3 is TGTGCCAGCAGTTTAGGGCCAGGGTGGTCGGGCTACACCTTC. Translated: CASSLGPGWSGYTF.

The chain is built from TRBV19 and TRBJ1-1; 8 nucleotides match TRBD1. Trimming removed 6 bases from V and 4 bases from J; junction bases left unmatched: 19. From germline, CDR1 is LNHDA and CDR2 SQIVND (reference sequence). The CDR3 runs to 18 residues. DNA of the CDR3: TGTGCCAGTAGGTTCCCCCCCCACGACAGGGGAGGAGGCACTGAAGCTTTCTTT. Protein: CASRFPPHDRGGGTEAFF.

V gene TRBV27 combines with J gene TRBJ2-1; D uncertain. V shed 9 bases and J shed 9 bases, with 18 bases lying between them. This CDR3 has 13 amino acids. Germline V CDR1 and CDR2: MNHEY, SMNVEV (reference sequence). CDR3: CASSPIPVVEQFF. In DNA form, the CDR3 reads TGTGCCAGTTCTCCTATCCCTGTCGTTGAGCAGTTCTTC.

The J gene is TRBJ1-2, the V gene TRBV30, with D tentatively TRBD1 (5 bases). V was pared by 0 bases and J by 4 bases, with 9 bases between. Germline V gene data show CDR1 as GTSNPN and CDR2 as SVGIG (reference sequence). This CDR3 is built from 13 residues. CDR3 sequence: CAWSVLRGYGYTF. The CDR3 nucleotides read TGTGCCTGGAGTGTATTAAGGGGCTATGGCTACACCTTC.

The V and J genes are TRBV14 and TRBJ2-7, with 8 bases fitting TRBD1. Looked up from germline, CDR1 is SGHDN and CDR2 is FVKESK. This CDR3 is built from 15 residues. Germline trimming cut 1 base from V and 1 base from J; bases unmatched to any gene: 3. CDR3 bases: TGTGCCAGCAGCCAAGGGACAGGGCTATCCTACGAGCAGTACTTC. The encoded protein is CASSQGTGLSYEQYF.

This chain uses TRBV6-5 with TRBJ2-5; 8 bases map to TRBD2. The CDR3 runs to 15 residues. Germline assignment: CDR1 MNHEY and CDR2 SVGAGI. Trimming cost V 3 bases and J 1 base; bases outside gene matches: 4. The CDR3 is CASSYVAGTQETQYF. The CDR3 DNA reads TGTGCCAGCAGTTATGTAGCGGGGACCCAAGAGACCCAGTACTTC.

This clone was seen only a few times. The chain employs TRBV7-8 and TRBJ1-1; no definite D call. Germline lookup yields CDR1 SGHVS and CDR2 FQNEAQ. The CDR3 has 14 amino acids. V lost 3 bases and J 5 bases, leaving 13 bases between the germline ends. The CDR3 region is CASSFDVRGTEAFF. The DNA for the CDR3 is TGTGCCAGCAGCTTCGACGTTCGAGGGACTGAAGCTTTCTTT.